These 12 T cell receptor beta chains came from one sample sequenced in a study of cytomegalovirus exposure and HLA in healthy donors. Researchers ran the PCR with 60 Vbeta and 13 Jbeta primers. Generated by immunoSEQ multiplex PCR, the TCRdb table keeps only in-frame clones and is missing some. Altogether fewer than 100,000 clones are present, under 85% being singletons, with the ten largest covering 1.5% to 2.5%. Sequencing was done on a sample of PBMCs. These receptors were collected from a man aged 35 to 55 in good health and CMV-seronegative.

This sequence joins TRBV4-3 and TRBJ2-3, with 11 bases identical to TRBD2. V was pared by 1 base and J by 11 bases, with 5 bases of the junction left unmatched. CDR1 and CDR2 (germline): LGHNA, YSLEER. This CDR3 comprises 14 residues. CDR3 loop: CASSQVTSGSVQYF. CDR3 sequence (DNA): TGCGCCAGCAGCCAAGTAACTAGCGGGAGTGTGCAGTATTTT.

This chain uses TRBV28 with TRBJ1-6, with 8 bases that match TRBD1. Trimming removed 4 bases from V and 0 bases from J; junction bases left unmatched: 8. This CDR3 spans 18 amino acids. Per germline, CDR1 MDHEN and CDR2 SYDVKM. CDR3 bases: TGTGCCAGCAGTTGGGGACAGGCCAGTGTCTCCTATAATTCACCCCTCCACTTT. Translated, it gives CASSWGQASVSYNSPLHF.

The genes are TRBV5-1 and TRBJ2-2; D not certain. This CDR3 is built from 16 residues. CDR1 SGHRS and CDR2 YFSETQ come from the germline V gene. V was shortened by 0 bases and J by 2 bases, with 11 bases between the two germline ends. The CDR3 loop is CASSLGASQNTGELFF. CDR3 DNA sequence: TGCGCCAGCAGCTTGGGGGCCAGCCAAAACACCGGGGAGCTGTTTTTT.

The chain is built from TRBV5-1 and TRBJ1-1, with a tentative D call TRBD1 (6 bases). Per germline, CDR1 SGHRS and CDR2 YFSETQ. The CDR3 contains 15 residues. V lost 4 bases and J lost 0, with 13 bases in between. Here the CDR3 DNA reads TGCGCCAGCAGCCCGGGACACACTATGAACACTGAAGCTTTCTTT. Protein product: CASSPGHTMNTEAFF.

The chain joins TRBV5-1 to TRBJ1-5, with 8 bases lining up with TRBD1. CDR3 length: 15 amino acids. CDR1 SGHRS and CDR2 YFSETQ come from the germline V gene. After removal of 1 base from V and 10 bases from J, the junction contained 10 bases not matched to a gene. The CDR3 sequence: CASSLTGGFQEPQHF. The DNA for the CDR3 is TGCGCCAGCAGCTTGACAGGGGGGTTTCAGGAACCCCAGCATTTT.

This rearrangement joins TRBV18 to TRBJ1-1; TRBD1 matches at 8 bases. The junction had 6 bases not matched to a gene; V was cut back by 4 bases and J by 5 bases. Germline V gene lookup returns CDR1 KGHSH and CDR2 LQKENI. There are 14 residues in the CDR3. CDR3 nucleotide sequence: TGTGCCAGCTCACGCCAGGGGGCGAGGACTGAAGCTTTCTTT. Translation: CASSRQGARTEAFF.

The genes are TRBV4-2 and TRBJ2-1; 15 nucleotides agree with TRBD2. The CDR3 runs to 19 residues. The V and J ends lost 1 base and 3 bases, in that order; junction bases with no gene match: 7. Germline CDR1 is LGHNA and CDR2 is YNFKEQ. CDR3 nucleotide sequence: TGTGCCAGCAGCCAAGTAGCTAGGACTAGCGGGGGGGACTACAATGAGCAGTTCTTC. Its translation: CASSQVARTSGGDYNEQFF.

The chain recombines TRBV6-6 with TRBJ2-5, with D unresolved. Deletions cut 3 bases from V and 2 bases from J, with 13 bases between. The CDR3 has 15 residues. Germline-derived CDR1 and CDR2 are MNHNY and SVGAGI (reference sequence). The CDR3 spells CASSYDSRKQETQYF. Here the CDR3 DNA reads TGTGCCAGCAGTTATGACTCTAGAAAACAAGAGACCCAGTACTTC.

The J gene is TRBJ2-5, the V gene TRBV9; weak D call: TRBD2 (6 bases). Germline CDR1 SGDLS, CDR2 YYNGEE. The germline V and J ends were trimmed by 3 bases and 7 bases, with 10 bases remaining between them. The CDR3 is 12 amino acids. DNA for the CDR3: TGTGCCAGCAGCGAGGAGGGAGTGACCCAGTACTTC. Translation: CASSEEGVTQYF.

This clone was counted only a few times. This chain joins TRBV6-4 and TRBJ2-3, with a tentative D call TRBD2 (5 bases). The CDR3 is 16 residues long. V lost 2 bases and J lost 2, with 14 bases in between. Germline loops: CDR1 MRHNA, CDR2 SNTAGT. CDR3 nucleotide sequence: TGTGCCAGCAGTGACGGAGGAAATTCGGACACAGATACGCAGTATTTT. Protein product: CASSDGGNSDTDTQYF.

In DNA form, the CDR3 reads TGTGCCAGCAGTTTTCGTCGGGGGAACACTGAAGCTTTCTTT. Translation: CASSFRRGNTEAFF. This chain links TRBV28 with TRBJ1-1; D is ambiguous. Germline CDR1 and CDR2: MDHEN and SYDVKM. The CDR3 consists of 14 residues. V shed 3 bases and J shed 1 base, with 9 bases lying between them.

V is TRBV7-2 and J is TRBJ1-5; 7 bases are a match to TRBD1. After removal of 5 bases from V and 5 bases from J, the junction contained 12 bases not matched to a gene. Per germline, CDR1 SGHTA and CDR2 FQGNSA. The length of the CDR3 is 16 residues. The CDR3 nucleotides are TGTGCCAGCAGCAAAGCAAGCCGACAGGGACATCAGCCCCAGCATTTT. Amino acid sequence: CASSKASRQGHQPQHF.